This TCR beta chain was retrieved from a study of identical twins. Study-wide results and caveats: Analyses based on zero insertions could be partly confounded by invariant MAIT and iNKT cells. Cord blood beta clonotypes present at high abundance carried fewer insertions; no such pattern appeared in memory repertoires.

Points on this clonotype: Its specificity is not known.

There were only healthy Caucasians among the donors. Unique molecular identifiers were present on the cDNA, and a universal primer site came from template switching. In TCRdb, the 5' RACE reads were re-called with MiXCR into one record per CDR3 protein. Of roughly 1,500,000 distinct CDR3 sequences detected, under 35% appear once; the ten largest clones hold under 0.35%. Germline assignment: CDR1 DFQATT and CDR2 SNEGSKA (reference sequence). The CDR3 contains 13 residues. Trimming stripped 6 bases from V and 2 bases from J, with 13 bases between. The chain couples TRBV20-1 to TRBJ1-2, with D possibly TRBD1 on 5 matching bases. The source material was cord blood. This TCR was recovered from a newborn girl in good health. CDR3 loop: CSAPRGRNYGYTF. As DNA, the CDR3 is TGCAGTGCCCCCCGGGGCCGAAACTATGGCTACACCTTC.